Sequencing of this T cell receptor (beta chain) was carried out in a study of cytomegalovirus exposure and HLA in healthy donors. As for the study in general: Sequencing of about 179 million T cells in an earlier analysis found around 110 million unique TCR beta sequences. Study conclusions and caveats: Earlier results showed most TCR beta V segments being productive about 90% or about 30% of the time. Upon later analysis, TCR association rates were observed to vary by HLA locus, being highest for DRB1 and lowest for HLA-C.

Researchers ran the PCR with 60 Vbeta and 13 Jbeta primers. The method was immunoSEQ multiplex PCR; TCRdb's version includes in-frame clones alone and lacks a portion of them. The repertoire holds tens of thousands of clones, almost 80% seen once, with approximately 6.5% in the top ten. In its sample, this clone was seen a few times. The antigen is not known. Per the germline V gene, CDR1 is SGHRS and CDR2 is YFSETQ. CDR3 length: 14 residues. V lost 0 bases and J lost 3, with 9 bases in between. V is TRBV5-1 and J is TRBJ1-2; tentative D call: TRBD1 (5 bases). Sample: PBMCs. The receptor was isolated from a female donor in good health and CMV-seronegative. The chain's CDR3 is CASSLGRGDYGYTF. The DNA for the CDR3 is TGCGCCAGCAGCTTGGGGCGGGGGGACTATGGCTACACCTTC.